The rows below give T cell receptor beta chains drawn from one sample of a study of response to subunit inactivated influenza vaccine. TCRdb ran MiXCR on the RT-PCR reads and lists one entry per CDR3 protein. The data show about 520,000 distinct CDR3 sequences, 7.2% seen once. This specimen consisted of PBMCs from blood, obtained 23 months after vaccination. The source of these receptors is a man aged 50 to 75 who received an inactivated influenza vaccine. Each CDR3 is given with its conserved first and last residue. D genes are given only for firm matches. The size field is filled for only some rows; it gives once, few, many or a size class.

D gene: TRBD1
clone size: .
V gene: TRBV24-1
J gene: TRBJ2-3
CDR3 protein: CATSDWGLGQGSSTDTQYF
CDR3 DNA: TGTGCCACCAGTGATTGGGGCCTTGGACAGGGTTCTAGCACAGATACGCAGTATTTT

D gene: .
clone size: many
V gene: TRBV6-2/TRBV6-3
J gene: TRBJ1-1
CDR3 protein: CASSYPRLGRAAEAFF
CDR3 DNA: TGTGCCAGCAGTTACCCACGCTTAGGCAGGGCCGCTGAAGCTTTCTTT

D gene: TRBD2
clone size: .
V gene: TRBV7-8
J gene: TRBJ2-7
CDR3 protein: CASSFLLAGASYEQYF
CDR3 DNA: TGTGCCAGCAGCTTCCTTTTAGCGGGGGCCTCCTACGAGCAGTACTTC

D gene: .
clone size: .
V gene: TRBV5-1
J gene: TRBJ2-3
CDR3 protein: CASSLVQDTDTQYF
CDR3 DNA: TGCGCCAGCAGCTTGGTCCAGGACACAGATACGCAGTATTTT

D gene: TRBD1
clone size: .
V gene: TRBV20-1
J gene: TRBJ1-4
CDR3 protein: CSASSTGATNEKLFF
CDR3 DNA: TGCAGTGCTTCCTCCACAGGGGCCACTAATGAAAAACTGTTTTTT

D gene: .
clone size: .
V gene: TRBV7-2
J gene: TRBJ2-1
CDR3 protein: CASSLPRGRRDSTFNEQFF
CDR3 DNA: TGTGCCAGCAGCTTACCGCGGGGTAGAAGGGACAGTACTTTCAATGAGCAGTTCTTC

D gene: .
clone size: few
V gene: TRBV7-9
J gene: TRBJ2-1
CDR3 protein: CASSPVRRNNEQFF
CDR3 DNA: TGTGCCAGCAGCCCCGTCCGGCGGAACAATGAGCAGTTCTTC

D gene: .
clone size: .
V gene: TRBV7-6
J gene: TRBJ1-5
CDR3 protein: CASSLHSNQPQHF
CDR3 DNA: TGTGCCAGCAGCTTACATAGCAATCAGCCCCAGCATTTT

D gene: .
clone size: .
V gene: TRBV20-1
J gene: TRBJ1-6
CDR3 protein: CSARDAQRRASPLHF
CDR3 DNA: TGCAGTGCTAGAGATGCTCAGAGGCGCGCATCACCCCTCCACTTT

D gene: TRBD1
clone size: few
V gene: TRBV29-1
J gene: TRBJ2-7
CDR3 protein: CSVGTGGARYEQYF
CDR3 DNA: TGCAGCGTGGGGACAGGGGGCGCAAGGTACGAGCAGTACTTC

D gene: TRBD2
clone size: .
V gene: TRBV19
J gene: TRBJ2-3
CDR3 protein: CASSIDSSGGALGTDTQYF
CDR3 DNA: TGTGCCAGTAGTATAGATTCTAGCGGGGGGGCGTTGGGCACAGATACGCAGTATTTT

D gene: .
clone size: few
V gene: TRBV7-2
J gene: TRBJ1-1
CDR3 protein: CASSPQGRANTEAFF
CDR3 DNA: TGTGCCAGCAGCCCCCAGGGCCGTGCGAACACTGAAGCTTTCTTT

D gene: .
clone size: few
V gene: TRBV12-3/TRBV12-4
J gene: TRBJ2-1
CDR3 protein: CASRRDFNEQFF
CDR3 DNA: TGTGCCAGCAGAAGGGACTTCAATGAGCAGTTCTTC

D gene: .
clone size: few
V gene: TRBV20-1
J gene: TRBJ2-1
CDR3 protein: CSAPPTGRNYNEQFF
CDR3 DNA: TGCAGTGCTCCCCCGACGGGAAGGAACTACAATGAGCAGTTCTTC

D gene: TRBD2
clone size: many
V gene: TRBV29-1
J gene: TRBJ2-3
CDR3 protein: CSVGGAGANTDTQYF
CDR3 DNA: TGCAGCGTTGGGGGAGCGGGGGCCAACACAGATACGCAGTATTTT

D gene: .
clone size: many
V gene: TRBV20-1
J gene: TRBJ2-7
CDR3 protein: CSARYGGYEQYF
CDR3 DNA: TGCAGTGCTAGATATGGGGGGTACGAGCAGTACTTC

D gene: .
clone size: .
V gene: TRBV7-2
J gene: TRBJ1-6
CDR3 protein: CASSRSWGGNSPLHF
CDR3 DNA: TGTGCCAGCAGCCGCAGCTGGGGAGGGAATTCACCCCTCCACTTT

D gene: .
clone size: .
V gene: TRBV14
J gene: TRBJ2-5
CDR3 protein: CASSQGSGRGQETQYF
CDR3 DNA: TGTGCCAGCAGCCAAGGGTCCGGTAGGGGCCAAGAGACCCAGTACTTC

D gene: TRBD2
clone size: few
V gene: TRBV4-3
J gene: TRBJ2-3
CDR3 protein: CASSQAGLAGSTDTQYF
CDR3 DNA: TGCGCCAGCAGCCAAGCAGGCCTAGCGGGAAGCACAGATACGCAGTATTTT

D gene: .
clone size: few
V gene: TRBV20-1
J gene: TRBJ2-3
CDR3 protein: CSALSQRQITDTQYF
CDR3 DNA: TGCAGTGCCCTCAGCCAGCGGCAGATCACAGATACGCAGTATTTT

D gene: .
clone size: few
V gene: TRBV11-2
J gene: TRBJ2-6
CDR3 protein: CASSLGVGGSAPFNVLTF
CDR3 DNA: TGTGCCAGCAGCTTAGGGGTAGGGGGGTCCGCGCCATTCAACGTCCTGACTTTC

D gene: .
clone size: .
V gene: TRBV7-2
J gene: TRBJ2-2
CDR3 protein: CASSRRWGPKGPGELFF
CDR3 DNA: TGTGCCAGCAGCCGGCGATGGGGACCCAAAGGTCCCGGGGAGCTGTTTTTT

D gene: TRBD2
clone size: .
V gene: TRBV7-7
J gene: TRBJ2-1
CDR3 protein: CASSSGLAGAGEQFF
CDR3 DNA: TGTGCTAGCAGCTCGGGACTAGCGGGGGCTGGTGAGCAGTTCTTC

D gene: .
clone size: .
V gene: TRBV10-3
J gene: TRBJ1-3
CDR3 protein: CATVDSLTPGNTIYF
CDR3 DNA: TGTGCCACCGTCGACTCCCTTACGCCCGGAAACACCATATATTTT

D gene: TRBD1
clone size: few
V gene: TRBV12-3/TRBV12-4
J gene: TRBJ1-1
CDR3 protein: CASRERGGRTEAFF
CDR3 DNA: TGTGCCAGCAGGGAAAGAGGGGGCCGAACTGAAGCTTTCTTT

D gene: TRBD1
clone size: few
V gene: TRBV5-4
J gene: TRBJ2-7
CDR3 protein: CASSTMTGAYEQYF
CDR3 DNA: TGTGCCAGCAGCACCATGACAGGGGCGTACGAGCAGTACTTC

D gene: .
clone size: few
V gene: TRBV15
J gene: TRBJ2-3
CDR3 protein: CATSNDGFRQYF
CDR3 DNA: TGTGCCACCAGCAATGACGGCTTTCGGCAGTATTTT

D gene: TRBD2
clone size: .
V gene: TRBV20-1
J gene: TRBJ2-7
CDR3 protein: CSARVRGGRYEQYF
CDR3 DNA: TGCAGTGCTAGAGTTCGGGGAGGGAGGTACGAGCAGTACTTC